This TCR beta chain was documented in a study of T cell responses to AZD1222 COVID-19 vaccine. The analysis combined second doses at about 4 or about 12 weeks. Here immunoSEQ multiplex PCR was the method, and the copy in TCRdb shows in-frame clones only, minus some. The table records just over 8,000 clones, 88% of them present only once. This clone was observed a handful of times. Its antigen is undetermined. Study-wide points: Females made up more of the donors, who were largely white British, and clonal diversity may have come out too low. Distributed over spike, vaccine-associated CD4 TCRs predominated at 160-218 and 743-854. Breadth and depth of Spike-specific TCRs rose after two AZD1222 doses.

With 6 bases clipped from V and 7 bases from J, the junction kept 8 bases outside the gene matches. The CDR3 is 14 residues long. Germline lookup yields CDR1 SNHLY and CDR2 FYNNEI. Sequencing used peripheral blood, obtained 28 days after the second AZD1222 dose. The chain carries TRBV2 and TRBJ1-3, with TRBD1 matching over 8 bases. This clonotype was sampled from an adult who received the AZD1222 COVID-19 vaccine. The CDR3: CASSKRQGFNTIYF. CDR3 nucleotide sequence: TGTGCCAGCAGCAAAAGACAGGGGTTTAACACCATATATTTT.